These 12 T cell receptor beta chains were all obtained from the same sample, sequenced in a study of early T cells in non-severe SARS-CoV-2 infection (dated by TCRdb to the early 2020s). The method was 5' RACE. Sequencing relied on a NextSeq 500. TCRdb passed the public sequencing reads through fastp at Q25 and MiXCR, retaining productive beta sequences. CDR3 protein sequences are deduplicated, and each keeps its most common genes and DNA. The sample table records tens of thousands of distinct CDR3 sequences; around a sixth of these occur just once. The top ten clonotypes cover 9% to 15% of the sample. The sample consisted of whole blood. The receptors derive from an adult who was a healthcare worker with PCR-confirmed SARS-CoV-2 infection or an uninfected control (not recorded which).

This clonotype occurred many times. The V gene is TRBV6-2 or TRBV6-3, the J gene TRBJ1-1, with D unresolved. V was trimmed by 2 bases and J by 9 bases, leaving 13 bases between them. Germline CDR1 and CDR2: MNHEY and SVGEGT. This CDR3 has 13 amino acids. The CDR3 coding sequence is TGTGCCAGCAGTTACCCCAGTCAAGTGAAAGCTTTCTTT. Amino acids: CASSYPSQVKAFF.

The V gene is TRBV12-3 or TRBV12-4, the J gene TRBJ1-5, with TRBD1 matching 10 bases. The CDR3 spans 15 residues. J gave up 2 bases and V 6 bases, and 4 bases lay outside the gene matches. The CDR3 sequence: CASRQTGGGNQPQHF. The CDR3 DNA reads TGTGCCAGCAGACAGACAGGGGGCGGCAATCAGCCCCAGCATTTT.

This clonotype has ten or more counts. This sequence joins TRBV4-1 and TRBJ1-1; a possible D gene is TRBD1 (5 bases). This CDR3 comprises 14 residues. The V and J ends lost 0 bases and 5 bases respectively, with 10 bases between them. From germline, CDR1 is MGHRA and CDR2 YSYEKL. CDR3 nucleotide sequence: TGCGCCAGCAGCCAAGATTCAGGGACGACTGAAGCTTTCTTT. Translating gives CASSQDSGTTEAFF.

This clonotype has more than one count but fewer than ten. The chain combines TRBV7-3 with TRBJ1-1; the D is unclear. Per the germline V gene, CDR1 is SGHTA and CDR2 is FQGTGA. V was pared by 5 bases and J by 1 base, with 14 bases between. The CDR3 is made up of 15 amino acids. In DNA form, the CDR3 reads TGTGCCAGCAGCCTCTACTCGACGGGGAACACTGAAGCTTTCTTT. This sequence encodes CASSLYSTGNTEAFF.

The V and J genes are TRBV27 and TRBJ2-5, with D maybe TRBD1 (5 bases). In germline, CDR1 is MNHEY, CDR2 SMNVEV (reference sequence). The CDR3 is made up of 14 amino acids. The V and J ends lost 5 bases and 2 bases respectively, with 12 bases between them. The CDR3 reads CASSPRALQETQYF. As DNA, the CDR3 is TGTGCCAGCAGTCCCAGGGCTTTACAAGAGACCCAGTACTTC.

This clonotype was detected many times. The V gene is TRBV20-1, the J gene TRBJ2-7; a possible D gene is TRBD2 (6 bases). V lost 4 bases to trimming and J lost 6 bases, with 25 bases between them. Germline V CDR1 and CDR2: DFQATT, SNEGSKA (reference sequence). This CDR3 has 16 amino acids. The CDR3 DNA reads TGCAGTGCTACACCCCGGCGGGAACCATGGTCGGGCGAGCAGTACTTC. Protein: CSATPRREPWSGEQYF.

This clonotype has more than one count but fewer than ten. The chain links TRBV24-1 to TRBJ2-7; no reliable D call. Germline CDR1 is KGHDR and CDR2 is SFDVKD. The CDR3 sequence is 13 residues long. The V end was cut by 1 base, the J end by 3 bases, with 6 bases between. Here the CDR3 reads CATSDFKGYEQYF. The CDR3 nucleotides read TGTGCCACCAGTGATTTCAAGGGCTACGAGCAGTACTTC.

V and J are TRBV18 and TRBJ1-4; D unresolved. Germline V CDR1 and CDR2: KGHSH, LQKENI. V was pared by 3 bases and J by 6 bases, with 17 bases between. The CDR3 is 16 residues long. The CDR3 DNA is TGTGCCAGCTCACCGTTGAGTAACTCCGGTCATGAAAAACTGTTTTTT. Translating gives CASSPLSNSGHEKLFF. The variable domain in full, completed from reference TRBV18 and TRBJ1-4, reads NAGVMQNPRHLVRRRGQEARLRCSPMKGHSHVYWYRQLPEEGLKFMVYLQKENIIDESGMPKERFSAEFPKEGPSILRIQQVVRGDSAAYFCASSPLSNSGHEKLFFGSGTQLSVL.

The rearrangement uses TRBV15 and TRBJ1-2, with D possibly matching TRBD1 (6 bases). Germline V gene data show CDR1 as LNHNV and CDR2 as YYDKDF (reference sequence). The CDR3 consists of 15 residues. V lost 0 bases and J lost 4, with 12 bases in between. CDR3 bases: TGTGCCACCAGCAGAGATCAAGGGACATTCTATGGCTACACCTTC. Translated: CATSRDQGTFYGYTF. Using reference TRBV15 and TRBJ1-2 for the parts outside the CDR3, the full variable domain is DAMVIQNPRYQVTQFGKPVTLSCSQTLNHNVMYWYQQKSSQAPKLLFHYYDKDFNNEADTPDNFQSRRPNTSFCFLDIRSPGLGDTAMYLCATSRDQGTFYGYTFGSGTRLTVV.

This clonotype was detected only a few times. This chain joins TRBV13 and TRBJ2-2; perhaps TRBD2 as D (5 bases). The CDR3 totals 13 residues. Trimming left V 1 base short and J 7 bases short, with 7 bases between. In germline, CDR1 is PRHDT, CDR2 FYEKMQ (reference sequence). Written as DNA, the CDR3 is TGTGCCAGCAGCTTAGAGGGAGACGGGGAGCTGTTTTTT. Amino acids: CASSLEGDGELFF.

This clonotype was seen many times. The chain has TRBV25-1 and TRBJ2-1; 8 bases fit TRBD1. V dropped 4 bases and J dropped 2; count of bases not matched to a gene: 4. Germline CDR1 reads MGHDK; CDR2 reads SYGVNS. The CDR3 extends over 15 amino acids. Written as DNA, the CDR3 is TGTGCCAGCAGTGTGGACAGGGTTGCCTACAATGAGCAGTTCTTC. It codes for CASSVDRVAYNEQFF.

This rearrangement joins TRBV18 to TRBJ1-3; the D is unclear. The germline V gene encodes CDR1 KGHSH and CDR2 LQKENI. Trimming removed 1 base from V and 2 bases from J, with 6 bases in between. This CDR3 region has 14 residues. Here the CDR3 DNA reads TGTGCCAGCTCACCACAGGCAACTGGAAACACCATATATTTT. Translation: CASSPQATGNTIYF.